This passage covers 29 T cell receptor beta chains from one sample sequenced in a study of cytomegalovirus exposure and HLA in healthy donors. Primers for the PCR totalled 60 Vbeta and 13 Jbeta. Only in-frame clones appear in the TCRdb table, and some are missing; sequencing was by immunoSEQ multiplex PCR. The sample consists of approximately 190,000 clones, approximately 84% of them appearing once. The source material was PBMCs. The receptors come from a man aged 45-65 years in good health and CMV-seronegative.

The rearrangement joins TRBV11-2 to TRBJ2-7; TRBD1 matches 9 bases. The CDR3 totals 14 residues. Germline trimming cut 1 base from V and 2 bases from J; bases unmatched to any gene: 0. Germline V CDR1 and CDR2: SGHAT, FQNNGV. CDR3 bases: TGTGCCAGCAGCTTAGGGACAGGGGCCTACGAGCAGTACTTC. It translates to CASSLGTGAYEQYF.

The chain combines TRBV7-9 with TRBJ1-5, with 9 bases matching TRBD1. With V trimmed by 5 bases and J by 10 bases, 12 bases remained unmatched. The CDR3 runs to 15 residues. CDR1 is SEHNR and CDR2 is FQNEAQ in the germline V gene (reference sequence). The CDR3 loop is CASSEQGAPVDPQHF. CDR3 coding DNA: TGTGCCAGCAGCGAACAGGGGGCGCCCGTGGATCCCCAGCATTTT.

The V gene is TRBV27, the J gene TRBJ2-7; 9 nucleotides agree with TRBD1. This CDR3 is 15 amino acids long. Germline values: CDR1 MNHEY, CDR2 SMNVEV (reference sequence). V lost 5 bases and J lost 4; bases outside the gene matches: 9. The chain's CDR3 is CASSTPGQGRYEQYF. The CDR3 nucleotides read TGTGCCAGCAGTACCCCGGGACAGGGAAGGTACGAGCAGTACTTC.

V and J are TRBV4-1 and TRBJ2-7, with D hard to call. In germline, CDR1 is MGHRA, CDR2 YSYEKL. The CDR3 extends over 13 amino acids. V was pared by 1 base and J by 6 bases, with 10 bases between. The CDR3 is CASSQALLREQYF. In nucleotides, the CDR3 is TGCGCCAGCAGCCAAGCATTACTGCGCGAGCAGTACTTC.

This clone appeared once. The chain uses TRBV7-9 and TRBJ2-5; D not certain. The germline CDR1 and CDR2 sequences are SEHNR and FQNEAQ (reference sequence). Trimming left V 5 bases short and J 4 bases short, with 17 bases between. This CDR3 has 15 amino acids. The CDR3 DNA sequence: TGTGCCAGCAGCCAGATGACTCAAACGGGAGAGACCCAGTACTTC. Its translation: CASSQMTQTGETQYF.

The J gene is TRBJ1-4, the V gene TRBV7-9; the D gene is possibly TRBD1 (6 bases). The CDR3 loop spans 13 amino acids. Between the trimmed V and J ends, which lost 4 bases and 12 bases, there was a span of 15 bases. Looked up from germline, CDR1 is SEHNR and CDR2 is FQNEAQ (reference sequence). CDR3 residues: CASSSGGQGELFF. Here the CDR3 DNA reads TGTGCCAGCAGCTCGGGGGGCCAGGGTGAACTGTTTTTT.

Comments on this clone: Other DNA sequences from this sample encode an identical CDR3 as well. The chain recombines TRBV7-2 with TRBJ2-5; D possibly corresponds to TRBD2 (6 bases). V lost 1 base, J lost 2 bases, and 11 bases lay in between. CDR3 length: 15 residues. Germline CDR1 reads SGHTA; CDR2 reads FQGNSA. CDR3 loop: CASSLVLARQETQYF. The CDR3 DNA sequence: TGTGCCAGCAGCTTAGTGCTAGCGAGACAAGAGACCCAGTACTTC. The whole variable domain, remainder taken from reference TRBV7-2 and TRBJ2-5, is GAGVSQSPSNKVTEKGKDVELRCDPISGHTALYWYRQSLGQGLEFLIYFQGNSAPDKSGLPSDRFSAERTGGSVSTLTIQRTQQEDSAVYLCASSLVLARQETQYFGPGTRLLVL.

The chain joins TRBV5-6 to TRBJ2-1, with 7 bases aligning to TRBD2. The V and J ends lost 0 bases and 6 bases, in that order; junction bases with no gene match: 0. The CDR3 length is 13 residues. Germline V CDR1 and CDR2: SGHDT, YYEEEE. DNA of the CDR3: TGTGCCAGCAGCTTGGGGACTAGCAATGAGCAGTTCTTC. It encodes CASSLGTSNEQFF.

The V and J genes are TRBV7-2 and TRBJ1-1, with 9 bases fitting TRBD1. V trimming: 9 bases; J trimming: 0 bases; junction bases outside the gene matches: 2. This CDR3 region has 13 residues. Germline V CDR1 and CDR2: SGHTA, FQGNSA. CDR3 sequence: CASNRGLNTEAFF. CDR3 nucleotides: TGTGCCAGTAACAGGGGGCTGAACACTGAAGCTTTCTTT.

The rearrangement uses TRBV12-1 and TRBJ2-3; TRBD2 is taken as the D call from the table, unchecked against the DNA. TRBV12-1 is assigned pseudogene status. The CDR3 is 15 residues long. The CDR3 DNA reads as TGTGCCAGCAGCTTTGACCCCACTAGCACAGATACGCAGTATTTT. As protein: CASSFDPTSTDTQYF.

This clone was observed a few times. The CDR3 spells CAISGTGGRYEQYF. Written as DNA, the CDR3 is TGTGCCATCAGTGGAACAGGGGGCAGGTACGAGCAGTACTTC. V is TRBV10-3 and J is TRBJ2-7; 9 nucleotides align to TRBD1. CDR3 size: 14 residues. Germline V gene lookup returns CDR1 ENHRY and CDR2 SYGVKD. J gave up 4 bases and V 4 bases, and 5 bases lay outside the gene matches.

The rearrangement links TRBV5-1 to TRBJ1-6; D uncertain. This CDR3 spans 13 amino acids. CDR1 and CDR2 from the germline V gene are SGHRS and YFSETQ. V dropped 0 bases and J dropped 7 bases, with 5 bases sitting between them. CDR3 loop: CASSLAGNSPLHF. CDR3 DNA: TGCGCCAGCAGCTTGGCCGGGAATTCACCCCTCCACTTT.

This clone was counted only a few times. V and J are TRBV29-1 and TRBJ2-1; 11 bases align to TRBD1. In germline, CDR1 is SQVTM, CDR2 ANQGSEA. With 6 bases clipped from V and 6 bases from J, the junction kept 13 bases outside the gene matches. The CDR3 has 16 amino acids. CDR3 region: CSVMGFLDRGRNEQFF. DNA of the CDR3: TGCAGCGTCATGGGGTTTCTGGACAGGGGGCGCAATGAGCAGTTCTTC.

The chain is built from TRBV20-1 and TRBJ2-7; D is uncertain. Germline V gene data show CDR1 as DFQATT and CDR2 as SNEGSKA (reference sequence). V was shortened by 5 bases and J by 5 bases, with 10 bases between the two germline ends. This CDR3 has 11 amino acids. The CDR3 protein is CSAPLRDEQYF. Written as DNA, the CDR3 is TGCAGTGCTCCCCTCCGGGACGAGCAGTACTTC.

The chain uses TRBV9 and TRBJ2-7; 9 bases align to TRBD1. Trimming cost V 0 bases and J 6 bases; bases outside gene matches: 7. The CDR3 contains 15 residues. Germline V CDR1 and CDR2: SGDLS, YYNGEE. CDR3 coding DNA: TGTGCCAGCAGCGTAGATGGGACAGGGAAAGGCGAGCAGTACTTC. Protein sequence: CASSVDGTGKGEQYF.

V and J are TRBV4-3 and TRBJ1-1, with 8 bases lining up with TRBD1. With V trimmed by 3 bases and J by 4 bases, 4 bases remained unmatched. This CDR3 comprises 14 residues. CDR1 and CDR2 from the germline V gene are LGHNA and YSLEER. In DNA form, the CDR3 reads TGCGCCAGCAGCCAGGGGACAGGCATCACTGAAGCTTTCTTT. This gives the protein CASSQGTGITEAFF.

The CDR3: CASRLSGAGQMAEQYF. The CDR3 nucleotides are TGTGCCAGCAGACTCTCAGGAGCCGGACAGATGGCCGAGCAGTACTTC. The J gene is TRBJ2-7, the V gene TRBV5-5, with a weak D call TRBD1 (6 bases). This CDR3 contains 16 residues. Germline V gene data show CDR1 as SGHKS and CDR2 as YYEKEE (reference sequence). Trimming left V 5 bases short and J 6 bases short, with 24 bases between. Full variable domain (rest looked up from reference TRBV5-5 and TRBJ2-7): DAGVTQSPTHLIKTRGQQVTLRCSPISGHKSVSWYQQVLGQGPQFIFQYYEKEERGRGNFPDRFSARQFPNYSSELNVNALLLGDSALYLCASRLSGAGQMAEQYFGPGTRLTVT.

The table lists this clone with a few counts. V usage is TRBV4-2 and J usage is TRBJ1-3, with 10 bases identical to TRBD1. Germline V lookup: CDR1 LGHNA, CDR2 YNFKEQ. The trim removed 5 bases at V and 2 bases at J, leaving 3 bases unmatched. There are 15 residues in the CDR3. DNA for the CDR3: TGTGCCAGCAGCTACGACAGGGGGCCTGGAAACACCATATATTTT. This codes for CASSYDRGPGNTIYF.

V gene TRBV5-1 combines with J gene TRBJ2-5; D not resolved. This CDR3 comprises 15 residues. Trimming removed 0 bases at V and 1 base at J, with 10 bases between. The germline V gene has CDR1 SGHRS and CDR2 YFSETQ. Here the CDR3 DNA reads TGCGCCAGCAGCTTGGGGGCTAAAGGCCAAGAGACCCAGTACTTC. Its translation is CASSLGAKGQETQYF.

The gene calls are TRBV11-1 and TRBJ1-2; 7 bases agree with TRBD1. The length of the CDR3 is 13 residues. Germline V gene sequence: CDR1 SGHAT, CDR2 FQDESV (reference sequence). The V gene end was trimmed by 5 bases and the J gene end by 4 bases; junction bases not matched to a gene: 4. DNA of the CDR3: TGTGCCAGCAGCCCGGGACAGAGCTATGGCTACACCTTC. It encodes CASSPGQSYGYTF.

This clone showed up just once. The chain joins TRBV2 to TRBJ1-2; TRBD1 matches at 9 bases. The CDR3 is made up of 14 amino acids. J gave up 4 bases and V 4 bases, and 4 bases lay outside the gene matches. Germline V CDR1 and CDR2: SNHLY, FYNNEI. CDR3 sequence: CASSVQGALYGYTF. The CDR3 DNA follows: TGTGCCAGCAGTGTACAGGGGGCACTCTATGGCTACACCTTC.

The chain has TRBV7-9 and TRBJ2-7; 12 bases map to TRBD2. CDR1 is SEHNR and CDR2 is FQNEAQ in the germline V gene (reference sequence). This CDR3 is built from 18 residues. The V gene end was trimmed by 2 bases and the J gene end by 2 bases; junction bases not matched to a gene: 10. CDR3 nucleotide sequence: TGTGCCAGCAGCTTAAGCGGGACTAGCGGGTCCCGCACCTACGAGCAGTACTTC. It encodes CASSLSGTSGSRTYEQYF.

This clone was observed a handful of times. The chain couples TRBV30 to TRBJ1-1, with D maybe TRBD1 (6 bases). Germline V gene sequence: CDR1 GTSNPN, CDR2 SVGIG (reference sequence). V shed 8 bases and J shed 8 bases, with 15 bases lying between them. This CDR3 is 11 amino acids long. In DNA form, the CDR3 reads TGTGCCCGGAAAGGACAGACCGAAGCTTTCTTT. It specifies CARKGQTEAFF.

The rearrangement uses TRBV30 and TRBJ1-5; D may be TRBD1 (6 bases). CDR1 and CDR2 (germline): GTSNPN, SVGIG (reference sequence). The V and J ends lost 5 bases and 4 bases respectively, with 9 bases between them. This CDR3 is 12 amino acids long. The CDR3 coding sequence is TGTGCCTGGGGGGACACAAATCAGCCCCAGCATTTT. Protein product: CAWGDTNQPQHF. The full variable domain, with the rest looked up from reference TRBV30 and TRBJ1-5, is SQTIHQWPATLVQPVGSPLSLECTVEGTSNPNLYWYRQAAGRGLQLLFYSVGIGQISSEVPQNLSASRPQDRQFILSSKKLLLSDSGFYLCAWGDTNQPQHFGDGTRLSIL.

This clone was recorded a few times. The genes are TRBV7-8 and TRBJ1-5; D possibly corresponds to TRBD1 (5 bases). The CDR3 is made up of 16 amino acids. The germline CDR1 and CDR2 sequences are SGHVS and FQNEAQ. Between the trimmed V and J ends, which lost 5 bases and 6 bases, there was a span of 20 bases. The DNA for the CDR3 is TGTGCCAGCAGCCGGATCCTCGGAGCAGGGCCTCAGCCCCAGCATTTT. Its protein product is CASSRILGAGPQPQHF.

The chain has TRBV4-1 and TRBJ2-5; 9 positions agree with TRBD2. V lost 8 bases, J lost 2 bases, and 6 bases stayed unmatched. The CDR3 consists of 14 residues. Germline V gene sequence: CDR1 MGHRA, CDR2 YSYEKL. This CDR3 reads CASGAAGGQETQYF. The CDR3, as DNA: TGCGCCAGCGGGGCTGCGGGGGGGCAAGAGACCCAGTACTTC.

V and J are TRBV20-1 and TRBJ1-2, with D unclear. Between the trimmed V and J ends, which lost 1 base and 10 bases, there was a span of 10 bases. The V gene's germline CDR1 is DFQATT and CDR2 SNEGSKA (reference sequence). The CDR3 sequence is 11 residues long. The CDR3: CSARVNQIYTF. CDR3 DNA sequence: TGCAGTGCTAGAGTTAACCAGATCTACACCTTC.

V is TRBV4-1 and J is TRBJ2-2; D not resolved. CDR1 MGHRA and CDR2 YSYEKL come from the germline V gene. The CDR3 is made up of 17 amino acids. The V gene lost 1 base and the J gene lost 2 bases, with 14 bases spanning the gap. The CDR3 nucleotides read TGCGCCAGCAGCCAAGCGTTGGGCAGGCGTAACACCGGGGAGCTGTTTTTT. The encoded protein is CASSQALGRRNTGELFF.

The genes are TRBV2 and TRBJ2-5, with 8 bases aligning to TRBD2. CDR1 is SNHLY and CDR2 is FYNNEI in the germline V gene. CDR3 length equals 14 residues. J lost 5 bases, V lost 2 bases, and 4 bases had no gene match. The CDR3 DNA follows: TGTGCCAGCAGTGAAAAGACTAGCGCCGAGACCCAGTACTTC. It specifies CASSEKTSAETQYF. The whole variable domain, remainder taken from reference TRBV2 and TRBJ2-5, is EPEVTQTPSHQVTQMGQEVILRCVPISNHLYFYWYRQILGQKVEFLVSFYNNEISEKSEIFDDQFSVERPDGSNFTLKIRSTKLEDSAMYFCASSEKTSAETQYFGPGTRLLVL.